Shown below are 19 T cell receptor beta chains from a single sample sequenced in a study of blood T cell repertoires in COVID-19. Clones were sequenced by immunoSEQ multiplex PCR, and TCRdb holds only the in-frame ones, with some missing. The table has 150,000 to 200,000 clones, roughly 90% seen once. The sample taken for sequencing was PBMCs or T cells enriched from blood (not recorded which). Receptors were obtained from a woman aged 18 to 35 who had recovered from COVID-19.

This chain joins TRBV29-1 and TRBJ2-3; TRBD2 agrees at 9 bases. With V trimmed by 7 bases and J by 2 bases, 10 bases remained unmatched. Germline lookup yields CDR1 SQVTM and CDR2 ANQGSEA. The CDR3 runs to 15 residues. The CDR3 bases are TGCAGCGCCCGGGGTGGCGGGAGGGTCACAGATACGCAGTATTTT. This gives the protein CSARGGGRVTDTQYF.

V usage is TRBV10-3 and J usage is TRBJ1-1; 8 nucleotides align to TRBD1. CDR3 length: 14 residues. Germline V gives CDR1 ENHRY, CDR2 SYGVKD. Trimming cost V 7 bases and J 0 bases; bases outside gene matches: 4. The CDR3, as DNA: TGTGCCATCACCACAGGGGGTGTGAACACTGAAGCTTTCTTT. This encodes CAITTGGVNTEAFF.

J is TRBJ1-2 and V is TRBV5-4; 8 nucleotides align to TRBD1. Germline CDR1 SGHNT, CDR2 YYREEE (reference sequence). V lost 0 bases and J lost 2; bases outside the gene matches: 3. The length of the CDR3 is 15 residues. In nucleotides, the CDR3 is TGTGCCAGCAGCTTGGGGACAGGGACCAACTATGGCTACACCTTC. It encodes CASSLGTGTNYGYTF.

The gene calls are TRBV19 and TRBJ2-2; D not resolved. Trimming removed 0 bases at V and 5 bases at J, with 7 bases between. Germline-derived CDR1 and CDR2 are LNHDA and SQIVND (reference sequence). The CDR3 loop spans 14 amino acids. CDR3 nucleotides: TGTGCCAGTAGTATAGACGACTTGACCGGGGAGCTGTTTTTT. It encodes CASSIDDLTGELFF. Together with reference TRBV19 and TRBJ2-2, the CDR3 gives the full variable domain: DGGITQSPKYLFRKEGQNVTLSCEQNLNHDAMYWYRQDPGQGLRLIYYSQIVNDFQKGDIAEGYSVSREKKESFPLTVTSAQKNPTAFYLCASSIDDLTGELFFGEGSRLTVL.

This clone appeared a single time. The rearrangement links TRBV27 to TRBJ2-1; 7 bases are shared with TRBD1. The V segment lost 3 bases and the J segment 1 base; nucleotides outside the gene matches: 3. The length of the CDR3 is 15 residues. Germline CDR1 is MNHEY and CDR2 is SMNVEV (reference sequence). The CDR3 sequence is CASSFRTGSYNEQFF. For the CDR3, the DNA is TGTGCCAGCAGTTTCCGGACAGGATCCTACAATGAGCAGTTCTTC.

In its sample, this clone was seen once. The gene calls are TRBV7-8 and TRBJ2-1; TRBD1 matches 7 bases. After removal of 5 bases from V and 8 bases from J, the junction contained 15 bases not matched to a gene. This CDR3 has 16 residues. CDR1 and CDR2 from the germline V gene are SGHVS and FQNEAQ. CDR3 coding DNA: TGTGCCAGCAGCACCGGCATGGACAGGAGAATGGATGAGCAGTTCTTC. This translates into CASSTGMDRRMDEQFF.

The chain recombines TRBV5-1 with TRBJ2-7; possible D gene TRBD2, 6 bases. The V gene's germline CDR1 is SGHRS and CDR2 YFSETQ. The CDR3 totals 14 residues. V gave up 5 bases and J gave up 0 bases, with 12 bases separating them. CDR3 sequence (DNA): TGCGCCAGCAGACCGGCGGGGTTCTCCTACGAGCAGTACTTC. Its protein product is CASRPAGFSYEQYF.

This rearrangement joins TRBV15 to TRBJ1-2; 7 nucleotides agree with TRBD1. V gave up 2 bases and J gave up 8 bases; unmatched junction bases: 17. The CDR3 has 17 residues. The germline CDR1 and CDR2 sequences are LNHNV and YYDKDF (reference sequence). This chain's CDR3 is CATSRSAFRGVFEGYTF. The CDR3 DNA reads as TGTGCCACCAGCAGATCCGCATTCAGGGGGGTGTTTGAGGGCTACACCTTC. Variable domain in full (rest from reference TRBV15 and TRBJ1-2): DAMVIQNPRYQVTQFGKPVTLSCSQTLNHNVMYWYQQKSSQAPKLLFHYYDKDFNNEADTPDNFQSRRPNTSFCFLDIRSPGLGDTAMYLCATSRSAFRGVFEGYTFGSGTRLTVV.

V gene TRBV5-5 combines with J gene TRBJ2-5; D ambiguous. CDR3 length: 15 residues. The ends were cut back, 1 base at V and 4 bases at J, with 14 bases in the middle. Germline values: CDR1 SGHKS, CDR2 YYEKEE (reference sequence). The CDR3 reads CASSLTRFPGETQYF. In DNA form, the CDR3 reads TGTGCCAGCAGCTTGACTCGCTTCCCGGGAGAGACCCAGTACTTC.

The chain uses TRBV6-6 and TRBJ2-5, with 9 bases lining up with TRBD2. CDR1 MNHNY and CDR2 SVGAGI come from the germline V gene (reference sequence). The CDR3 has 15 amino acids. The V segment lost 6 bases and the J segment 4 bases; nucleotides outside the gene matches: 9. CDR3 residues: CASSRTAGGGETQYF. The DNA of the CDR3 is TGTGCCAGCAGCCGAACTGCGGGGGGGGGAGAGACCCAGTACTTC.

The rearrangement uses TRBV7-2 and TRBJ2-7; D remains ambiguous. The V and J ends lost 3 bases and 8 bases respectively, with 11 bases between them. Germline V CDR1 and CDR2: SGHTA, FQGNSA. The CDR3 runs to 12 residues. DNA of the CDR3: TGTGCCAGCAGCTTCAGACTCCTAAAGCAGTACTTC. Amino acids: CASSFRLLKQYF.

The chain carries TRBV28 and TRBJ2-7; D gene uncertain. This CDR3 region has 14 residues. Deletions cut 5 bases from V and 2 bases from J, with 13 bases between. Germline V gene data show CDR1 as MDHEN and CDR2 as SYDVKM. CDR3 sequence (DNA): TGTGCCAGCAGTACCACGGGTTCCGCCTACGAGCAGTACTTC. It encodes CASSTTGSAYEQYF.

The rearrangement joins TRBV9 to TRBJ1-4; D is unresolved. Germline V gives CDR1 SGDLS, CDR2 YYNGEE. The V end was cut by 2 bases, the J end by 0 bases, with 8 bases between. The CDR3 consists of 15 residues. DNA for the CDR3: TGTGCCAGCAGCGTTTTCACTGCAACTAATGAAAAACTGTTTTTT. Translation: CASSVFTATNEKLFF.

This clone was recorded only once. The chain has TRBV28 and TRBJ2-2; 7 nucleotides agree with TRBD1. The J segment lost 6 bases and the V segment lost 1 base, leaving 5 bases of the junction unmatched. Germline V gene sequence: CDR1 MDHEN, CDR2 SYDVKM. The CDR3 is 15 amino acids. CDR3 amino acids: CASSLLTGKPGELFF. The CDR3 DNA reads TGTGCCAGCAGTTTATTGACAGGGAAGCCCGGGGAGCTGTTTTTT.

This chain uses TRBV10-3 with TRBJ2-7, with a possible D match to TRBD1 (6 bases). Per the germline V gene, CDR1 is ENHRY and CDR2 is SYGVKD. The germline V and J ends were trimmed by 3 bases and 0 bases, with 9 bases remaining between them. This CDR3 has 14 amino acids. CDR3 coding DNA: TGTGCCATCAGTGACCGGACAGACTCCTACGAGCAGTACTTC. Encoded protein: CAISDRTDSYEQYF.

The chain joins TRBV15 to TRBJ2-7; 9 positions match TRBD2. CDR3 length: 17 residues. Germline V lookup: CDR1 LNHNV, CDR2 YYDKDF (reference sequence). The V gene end was trimmed by 0 bases and the J gene end by 6 bases; junction bases not matched to a gene: 12. The CDR3 loop reads CATSRDIIKREDAEQYF. The DNA for the CDR3 is TGTGCCACCAGCAGAGATATTATTAAGCGGGAGGACGCCGAGCAGTACTTC. The whole variable domain, remainder taken from reference TRBV15 and TRBJ2-7, is DAMVIQNPRYQVTQFGKPVTLSCSQTLNHNVMYWYQQKSSQAPKLLFHYYDKDFNNEADTPDNFQSRRPNTSFCFLDIRSPGLGDTAMYLCATSRDIIKREDAEQYFGPGTRLTVT.

The gene calls are TRBV19 and TRBJ2-7, with 12 bases aligning to TRBD2. Germline V gene lookup returns CDR1 LNHDA and CDR2 SQIVND (reference sequence). Trimming cost V 4 bases and J 3 bases; bases outside gene matches: 1. This CDR3 has 14 residues. The DNA for the CDR3 is TGTGCCAGTAGTAGACTAGCGGGAGACTACGAGCAGTACTTC. This sequence encodes CASSRLAGDYEQYF.

The chain uses TRBV3-1 (or the pseudogene TRBV3-2) and TRBJ2-7, with D possibly being TRBD1 (6 bases). This CDR3 has 14 residues. Trimming took off 3 bases at V and 0 bases at J, with 9 bases between the two ends. The germline V gene has CDR1 LGHDT and CDR2 YNNKEL (reference sequence). The CDR3 nucleotides read TGTGCCAGCAGCCACCAGGGGATCTCCTACGAGCAGTACTTC. Translating it yields CASSHQGISYEQYF.

V is TRBV3-1 (or the pseudogene TRBV3-2) and J is TRBJ2-7; D is perhaps TRBD2 (5 bases). With 4 bases removed from V and 2 bases from J, the gap between germline ends came to 12 bases. CDR3 length: 14 amino acids. CDR1 and CDR2 (germline): LGHDT, YNNKEL (reference sequence). Here the CDR3 reads CASSPGLNTYEQYF. Here the CDR3 DNA reads TGTGCCAGCAGCCCTGGACTGAACACCTACGAGCAGTACTTC.